This T cell receptor (beta chain) was observed in a study of cytomegalovirus exposure and HLA in healthy donors. The table came from immunoSEQ multiplex PCR; TCRdb's copy has only in-frame clones and leaves some out. The repertoire includes tens of thousands of clones, roughly nine tenths of them detected once, and roughly 1.1% sits in the top ten. Source material: PBMCs. The sequence was collected from a man younger than 30 in good health and CMV-seronegative.

The CDR3 spells CASSDTLQGALGKYNEQFF. The CDR3 coding sequence is TGTGCCAGCAGTGATACACTACAGGGGGCCTTAGGAAAGTACAATGAGCAGTTCTTC. The V call is TRBV6-1, the J call TRBJ2-1; 9 nucleotides line up with TRBD1. The J segment lost 4 bases and the V segment lost 3 bases, leaving 16 bases of the junction unmatched. CDR1 and CDR2 (germline): MNHNS, SASEGT. This CDR3 is built from 19 residues.